The present TCR beta chain was sequenced within a study of liver allograft versus peripheral blood T cells. On the study more broadly: Recipients' peripheral blood supplied the T cell receptor repertoires against which those in transplanted livers were compared.

The germline V gene has CDR1 KGHSH and CDR2 LQKENI. The CDR3 contains 13 residues. The germline V and J ends were trimmed by 5 bases and 2 bases, with 9 bases remaining between them. Findings and limits, study-wide: Differences were reported between the T cell receptor repertoires inside liver allografts and those that were detected in peripheral blood.

MiXCR, applied by TCRdb to the reads, yields one record per CDR3 protein. The sample yields 5,000 or so distinct CDR3 sequences, approximately 15% seen once. By share of the sample, this clonotype is medium-sized (0.01 to 0.1%). Its antigen is unidentified. This TCR was sampled from a human patient who had a liver transplant. Some of the T cells may derive from the graft donor. The chain uses TRBV18 and TRBJ2-5, with a possible D match to TRBD1 (6 bases). CDR3 DNA: TGTGCCAGCTCATCCGGACAGCAAGAGACCCAGTACTTC. It translates to CASSSGQQETQYF. The variable domain in full, with the rest retrieved from reference TRBV18 and TRBJ2-5, is NAGVMQNPRHLVRRRGQEARLRCSPMKGHSHVYWYRQLPEEGLKFMVYLQKENIIDESGMPKERFSAEFPKEGPSILRIQQVVRGDSAAYFCASSSGQQETQYFGPGTRLLVL.